This T cell receptor beta chain derives from a study of OX40 agonist ivuxolimab in advanced cancers. Study-level background: Clinicians treated patients with ivuxolimab, an agonistic anti-OX40 (CD134) antibody. Findings and limits, study-wide: Clonal expansion was among the lowest in partial responders at 0.1-3.0 mg/kg, especially CD8+. Expanded clones tended on average to be more numerous among CD8+ T cells than CD4+.

This CDR3 has 18 amino acids. The ends lost 3 bases at V and 7 bases at J; junction bases unmatched: 18. The germline V gene has CDR1 LGHNA and CDR2 YSLEER. The data were produced by immunoSEQ multiplex PCR, yet TCRdb's version contains in-frame clones alone and is incomplete. The sample holds roughly 15,000 clones, 85% to 90% seen once. Details on this clone: Its specificity is unknown.

Sequencing was performed on CD4+ or CD8+ T cells sorted from blood, taken in a trial of the OX40 agonist ivuxolimab. The TCR comes from an adult with an advanced solid tumor such as melanoma, head and neck, liver or kidney cancer. The chain combines TRBV4-3 with TRBJ2-1; 7 bases are shared with TRBD1. CDR3 bases: TGCGCCAGCAGCCACTTCGGAATGGACAGGTCCTTGGATAATGAGCAGTTCTTC. It yields the protein CASSHFGMDRSLDNEQFF.